This record concerns one TCR beta chain sequence. Its antigen is undetermined. Researchers took RNA transcripts and amplified the TCR beta CDR3 regions from them. The TCR CDR3 first-round RT-PCR relied on the HTBI primer set. TCRdb called the multiplex PCR reads again in MiXCR, with one record for every CDR3 protein. Found here are more than 550,000 distinct CDR3 sequences, about 45% of them singletons; the top ten hold about 7%. This entry belongs to a study of T cells in Graves' hyperthyroidism and ophthalmopathy. Every diagnosis used clinical symptoms, serum thyroxine and TRAb, thyroid ultrasound and orbital computed tomography. Whole-study results and caveats: Peripheral blood also featured most of the thyroid clonotypes expanded above 0.001.

The V gene end was trimmed by 6 bases and the J gene end by 3 bases; junction bases not matched to a gene: 7. CDR1 and CDR2 from the germline V gene are SQVTM and ANQGSEA. CDR3 length: 14 residues. The J gene is TRBJ1-1, the V gene TRBV29-1; TRBD1 matches at 10 bases. The origin of this receptor is an adult man with Graves' disease, either hyperthyroidism or ophthalmopathy (not recorded which). Sequenced material: peripheral blood or thyroid tissue (not recorded which). The CDR3 is CSVARTGGDTEAFF. DNA for the CDR3: TGCAGCGTAGCCCGGACAGGGGGTGACACTGAAGCTTTCTTT.